This TCR beta chain emerged from a study of human T cells and chemical hapten exposure. The wider study: The patients were mostly female; they had alopecia areata, totalis or universalis. Whole-study findings and limits: TCRs at high frequency, those above 1 in 1000, did not change with DPC sensitization.

This clonotype was recorded many times. Its antigen is unidentified. The library labeled individual cDNA molecules by adding unique molecular identifiers to them. TCRdb re-derived calls from the RACE reads in MiXCR, one entry per CDR3 protein. The table records tens of thousands of distinct CDR3 sequences, about 10% of them present only once. As to time point: patch test 2, 6 weeks after DPC sensitization. Stated treatment: therapeutic diphenylcyclopropenone sensitization with weekly scalp DPC. With 1 base clipped from V and 0 bases from J, the junction kept 7 bases outside the gene matches. This CDR3 spans 17 amino acids. Germline CDR1 reads SGDLS; CDR2 reads YYNGEE.

The receptor's source is a woman aged 50 to 60 with alopecia areata. Some clones in this sample may be carry-over from other donors' samples. This sample comprised whole blood, obtained in connection with sensitization to the hapten diphenylcyclopropenone (DPC). This chain joins TRBV9 and TRBJ2-3; 8 bases fit TRBD1. The CDR3 coding sequence is TGTGCCAGCAGCGTACTGGGACAGGTCGCTAGCACAGATACGCAGTATTTT. Protein product: CASSVLGQVASTDTQYF.